This entry describes one T cell receptor beta chain. For the second PCR, which ran for roughly 6 to 12 cycles, a sample-barcoded 5' primer and a J-beta primer mix were used. Any given sample supplied a minimum of 2.5 million CDR3-containing paired-end reads. TCRdb used MiXCR to reprocess the 5' RACE reads, holding one entry per CDR3 protein. The sample holds 500,000 to 650,000 distinct CDR3 sequences, 27% seen once. The sample belongs to a study of blood T cells in healthy people across ages. These data were likewise used in another study, on T cells of mothers and their children.

Specimen: blood. This receptor was taken from a boy younger than 10 in good health.

The CDR3 coding sequence is TGTGCCAGCAAAGACTATGTGTCCTACGAGCAGTACTTC. This gives the protein CASKDYVSYEQYF. The chain links TRBV11-2 to TRBJ2-7, with D perhaps matching TRBD2 (5 bases). The V gene lost 7 bases and the J gene lost 1 base, with 11 bases spanning the gap. The CDR3 contains 13 residues. Germline loops: CDR1 SGHAT, CDR2 FQNNGV.